The rows below give T cell receptor beta chains drawn from one sample of a study of beta chain features in type 1 diabetes. The repertoire was sequenced with immunoSEQ multiplex PCR; TCRdb's copy has only in-frame clones and lacks some. The repertoire holds roughly 230,000 clones, with 7.5% to 10% as singletons. Input material: naive CD4+ T cells from blood. Every receptor here comes from a woman under 30 in good health. CDR3s include the opening cysteine and the closing phenylalanine or tryptophan. The D gene is left open where the match is weak. The size of a clone is reported for some rows only, either as once, few or many, or as a class for expanded clones.

TRBV6-1	NA	TRBD1	13	TRBJ2-1	CASSVDRGNEQFF	TGTGCCAGCAGTGTGGACAGGGGGAATGAGCAGTTCTTC
TRBV7-8	NA	TRBD2	14	TRBJ2-1	CASSIAGLVNEQFF	TGTGCCAGCAGCATAGCGGGACTAGTTAATGAGCAGTTCTTC
TRBV23-1	NA	TRBD2	20	TRBJ2-5	CASSQSEPGLAGPFQETQYF	TGCGCCAGCAGTCAATCGGAACCGGGACTAGCGGGACCCTTTCAAGAGACCCAGTACTTC
TRBV4-2	NA	NA	16	TRBJ2-7	CASSPLRGGGAYEQYF	TGTGCCAGCAGCCCCCTAAGAGGCGGTGGTGCCTACGAGCAGTACTTC
TRBV28	few	TRBD1	17	TRBJ2-6	CASSPGQGAQGANVLTF	TGTGCCAGCAGCCCGGGACAGGGGGCGCAGGGGGCCAACGTCCTGACTTTC
TRBV5-4	NA	TRBD1	16	TRBJ1-1	CASSPEGVRQGGEAFF	TGTGCCAGCAGCCCCGAAGGGGTTAGACAGGGCGGTGAAGCTTTCTTT
TRBV30	NA	NA	11	TRBJ1-1	CAWSPGAVAFF	TGTGCCTGGAGTCCAGGAGCGGTCGCTTTCTTT
TRBV5-1	few	TRBD1	14	TRBJ1-3	CASSPGQSGNTIYF	TGCGCCAGCAGCCCGGGACAGTCTGGAAACACCATATATTTT
TRBV27	few	NA	13	TRBJ2-5	CASSRDLQETQYF	TGTGCCAGCAGTCGGGACTTACAAGAGACCCAGTACTTC
TRBV27	NA	NA	14	TRBJ2-3	CASSLGGFTDTQYF	TGTGCCAGCAGTTTAGGAGGATTCACAGATACGCAGTATTTT
TRBV29-1	few	NA	13	TRBJ1-3	CSVGQSSGNTIYF	TGCAGCGTTGGACAGAGCTCTGGAAACACCATATATTTT
TRBV5-1	NA	TRBD1	15	TRBJ1-2	CASSSGQGASYGYTF	TGCGCCAGCAGCAGTGGACAGGGGGCCAGCTATGGCTACACCTTC
TRBV21-1	NA	NA	17	TRBJ2-7	CASSKGIGADRVYEQYF	TGTGCCAGCAGCAAGGGAATCGGAGCGGACAGGGTCTACGAGCAGTACTTC
TRBV6-4	NA	NA	15	TRBJ2-3	CASSDSGYSTDTQYF	TGTGCCAGCAGTGACTCGGGCTATAGCACAGATACGCAGTATTTT
TRBV29-1	NA	NA	12	TRBJ2-3	CSVEVGANTQYF	TGCAGCGTTGAAGTAGGAGCGAATACGCAGTATTTT
TRBV6-5	few	NA	15	TRBJ2-3	CASRHLGGSTDTQYF	TGTGCCAGCAGACATCTCGGGGGAAGCACAGATACGCAGTATTTT
TRBV7-2	many	NA	12	TRBJ2-4	CASRQGGNIQYF	TGTGCCAGCAGGCAGGGAGGAAACATTCAGTACTTC
TRBV18	NA	TRBD1	15	TRBJ2-2	CASSNQDRVLGELFF	TGTGCCAGCTCAAACCAGGACAGGGTACTCGGGGAGCTGTTTTTT
TRBV14	few	TRBD2	18	TRBJ2-7	CASSSRGSGRAPNYEQYF	TGTGCCAGCAGCTCCCGGGGTAGCGGGAGGGCCCCGAACTACGAGCAGTACTTC
TRBV6-5	NA	NA	14	TRBJ1-1	CASSWDGGDTEAFF	TGTGCCAGCAGTTGGGATGGGGGGGACACTGAAGCTTTCTTT
TRBV18	few	TRBD2	14	TRBJ2-1	CASSPSSGRYEQFF	TGTGCCAGCTCACCATCTAGCGGGAGATATGAGCAGTTCTTC
TRBV5-1	NA	NA	15	TRBJ2-3	CASSPARDSTDTQYF	TGCGCCAGCAGCCCGGCGAGGGATAGCACAGATACGCAGTATTTT
TRBV6-5	few	NA	11	TRBJ1-3	CASTAGFTIYF	TGTGCCAGCACCGCAGGCTTCACCATATATTTT
TRBV18	few	NA	20	TRBJ1-5	CASSPTRGNRDIHSNQPQHF	TGTGCCAGCTCACCAACAAGGGGGAACAGGGACATTCATAGCAATCAGCCCCAGCATTTT
TRBV18	NA	NA	14	TRBJ2-5	CASSPTLRGETQYF	TGTGCCAGCTCACCGACGTTACGGGGAGAGACCCAGTACTTC
TRBV6-5	few	NA	12	TRBJ1-2	CASSYPQGGYTF	TGTGCCAGCAGTTACCCCCAGGGCGGCTACACCTTC
TRBV2	NA	NA	15	TRBJ1-1	CASSASRSRNTEAFF	TGTGCCAGCAGTGCCTCCCGGTCAAGGAACACTGAAGCTTTCTTT
TRBV7-9	NA	NA	15	TRBJ2-1	CASSPRNTGSNEQFF	TGTGCCAGCAGCCCACGCAATACCGGGAGCAATGAGCAGTTCTTC
TRBV5-1	NA	TRBD2	15	TRBJ2-1	CASSLAGGDYNEQFF	TGCGCCAGCAGCTTGGCGGGGGGAGACTACAATGAGCAGTTCTTC
TRBV25-1	NA	NA	14	TRBJ1-4	CASSPDRVSEKLFF	TGTGCCAGCAGTCCCGACAGAGTTAGTGAAAAACTGTTTTTT
TRBV5-1	few	TRBD1	14	TRBJ2-1	CASSNGQGINEQFF	TGCGCCAGCAGCAACGGACAGGGGATTAATGAGCAGTTCTTC